These T cell receptor beta chains were read from a single sample in a study of blood T cell repertoires in COVID-19. Assay: immunoSEQ multiplex PCR; the TCRdb copy retains only in-frame clones and omits some. The sample shows about 73,000 clones, 84% of them seen only once. Material for sequencing was peripheral blood. These receptors all stem from a human donor in a cohort sampled during active COVID-19. Each CDR3 is given with its conserved first and last residue. Fields, in order: J gene, D gene, V gene, clone size, CDR3 DNA, CDR3 protein. D genes are given only for firm matches. For some rows the clone size is stated as once, few or many, or as a class when expanded; others skip it.

J gene: TRBJ2-7; D gene: TRBD2; V gene: TRBV4-1; clone size: NA; CDR3 DNA: TGCGCCAGCAGCCAGACTAGCGGGACTACCTACGAGCAGTACTTC; CDR3 protein: CASSQTSGTTYEQYF
J gene: TRBJ2-7; D gene: NA; V gene: TRBV7-8; clone size: NA; CDR3 DNA: TGTGCCAGCAGCAAAGGGGCGGGAAGATCGGGCGAGCAGTACTTC; CDR3 protein: CASSKGAGRSGEQYF
J gene: TRBJ2-5; D gene: NA; V gene: TRBV7-8; clone size: NA; CDR3 DNA: TGTGCCAGCAGCTTTACTGGTATCCTTTCAACTCTACAAGAGACCCAGTACTTC; CDR3 protein: CASSFTGILSTLQETQYF
J gene: TRBJ1-5; D gene: NA; V gene: TRBV7-9; clone size: few; CDR3 DNA: TGTGCCAGCAGCTTAGACACAGGGAGAAGCAATCAGCCCCAGCATTTT; CDR3 protein: CASSLDTGRSNQPQHF
J gene: TRBJ2-7; D gene: NA; V gene: TRBV27; clone size: NA; CDR3 DNA: TGTGCCAGCAGTTTATCGGGGCGAGCCCACGAGCAGTACTTC; CDR3 protein: CASSLSGRAHEQYF
J gene: TRBJ2-1; D gene: NA; V gene: TRBV27; clone size: NA; CDR3 DNA: TGTGCCAGCAGCCCGGTAAATGGGAGAGAGTTCTTC; CDR3 protein: CASSPVNGREFF
J gene: TRBJ2-4; D gene: TRBD2; V gene: TRBV5-1; clone size: NA; CDR3 DNA: TGCGCCAGCAGGCGGGAGGGCATTCAGTACTTC; CDR3 protein: CASRREGIQYF
J gene: TRBJ2-7; D gene: TRBD1; V gene: TRBV28; clone size: NA; CDR3 DNA: TGTGCCAGCAGTTCGAGGTGGGACAGGGTATACGAGCAGTACTTC; CDR3 protein: CASSSRWDRVYEQYF
J gene: TRBJ1-1; D gene: TRBD1; V gene: TRBV7-9; clone size: NA; CDR3 DNA: TGTGCCAGCAGCTTTTCCAGGGGGCGTGAAGCTTTCTTT; CDR3 protein: CASSFSRGREAFF
J gene: TRBJ2-2; D gene: TRBD1; V gene: TRBV27; clone size: NA; CDR3 DNA: TGTGCCAGCAATGATTTAGGGGGCACGAACACCGGGGAGCTGTTTTTT; CDR3 protein: CASNDLGGTNTGELFF
J gene: TRBJ2-3; D gene: TRBD2; V gene: TRBV28; clone size: NA; CDR3 DNA: TGTGCCAGCAGTTTCCCCCTTGCGGGGGGCACAGATACGCAGTATTTT; CDR3 protein: CASSFPLAGGTDTQYF